This is a list of T cell receptor beta chains from one sample in a study of T cells after yellow fever vaccination. One entry per CDR3 protein, called by TCRdb with MiXCR from the 5' RACE reads. The sample includes hundreds of thousands of distinct CDR3 sequences, roughly 20% of them seen just once. This specimen was PBMCs, taken before the yellow fever booster vaccination. Receptors were obtained from a man aged 18 to 30 who received the YFV17D yellow fever vaccine. The CDR3 runs from the conserved cysteine through the conserved F or W. Fields, in order: J gene, D gene, V gene, clone size, CDR3 DNA, CDR3 protein. A D gene is named only where the DNA matches it firmly. Clone sizes are given selectively: once, few, many, or a class where the clone is expanded.

>TRBJ1-2|TRBD1|TRBV28|many
TGTGCCAGCAGTTCCGGACAGGGGGCGAGTGGCTACACCTTC
CASSSGQGASGYTF
>TRBJ1-1|-|TRBV12-3/TRBV12-4|-
TGTGCCAGCAGCCGTAGCTATGGACAGACTGAAGCTTTCTTT
CASSRSYGQTEAFF
>TRBJ2-7|-|TRBV12-5|-
TGTGCTAGTGGTCGCATGGGAAGCTCCTACGAGCAGTACTTC
CASGRMGSSYEQYF
>TRBJ2-5|TRBD2|TRBV24-1|once
TGTGCCACCAGTGATTTAACTAGCGGGGGGCAAGAGACCCAGTACTTC
CATSDLTSGGQETQYF
>TRBJ1-4|-|TRBV20-1|few
TGCAGTGCTAGAATTCCCGGGGACCGCCATGAAAAACTGTTTTTT
CSARIPGDRHEKLFF
>TRBJ1-2|-|TRBV6-5|-
TGTGCCAGCAGGGAGGGGTACGGCTACACCTTC
CASREGYGYTF
>TRBJ2-2|-|TRBV12-3/TRBV12-4|-
TGTGCCAGCAGTTTAGCGGAGGCGGGGGCGGACACCGGGGAGCTGTTTTTT
CASSLAEAGADTGELFF
>TRBJ2-4|TRBD1|TRBV6-5|few
TGTGCCAGCAGTGCCGGGACAGGGCGGAACATTCAGTACTTC
CASSAGTGRNIQYF
>TRBJ1-1|TRBD1|TRBV20-1|-
TGCAGTGCCCGCTCGGGACAGGACCACACTGAAGCTTTCTTT
CSARSGQDHTEAFF
>TRBJ2-2|-|TRBV5-1|-
TGCGCCAGCAGCTTGGGAGGGGAAGACACCGGGGAGCTGTTTTTT
CASSLGGEDTGELFF
>TRBJ2-4|-|TRBV11-2|few
TGTGCCAGCGGGGTGGGGTCTCCAAACATTCAGTACTTC
CASGVGSPNIQYF
>TRBJ1-1|-|TRBV5-1|-
TGCGCCAGCTTTAGGGAGTCGAACACTGAAGCTTTCTTT
CASFRESNTEAFF
>TRBJ1-5|-|TRBV10-3|-
TGTGCCATCAGTGGGGACAACAATCAGCCCCAGCATTTT
CAISGDNNQPQHF
>TRBJ2-3|TRBD2|TRBV5-1|many
TGCGCCAGCAGCTTGAAACTAGCGGGGGGTGGAGATACGCAGTATTTT
CASSLKLAGGGDTQYF
>TRBJ2-3|-|TRBV10-3|-
TGTGCCATCAGTGAGTCCCCCCGAGTGAGCGATACGCAGTATTTT
CAISESPRVSDTQYF
>TRBJ1-5|-|TRBV6-6|few
TGTGCCAGCAGTACAAAACAGGGAGGGCCCCAGCATTTT
CASSTKQGGPQHF
>TRBJ2-5|-|TRBV7-2|-
TGTGCCAGCAGCGTGGGGCGGTCCGGAACCCAGTACTTC
CASSVGRSGTQYF
>TRBJ2-1|-|TRBV7-8|-
TGTGCCAGCAGACCCGGACAGAGCAATGAGCAGTTCTTC
CASRPGQSNEQFF
>TRBJ1-4|-|TRBV6-5|-
TGTGCCAGCCGCGGTATCCTCAATGAAAAACTGTTTTTT
CASRGILNEKLFF
>TRBJ2-5|-|TRBV10-3|-
TGTGCCATGGGACTCTCGGTCGGGGAGACCCAGTACTTC
CAMGLSVGETQYF
>TRBJ1-2|TRBD1|TRBV28|many
TGTGCCAGCACTCAGGGGGGCGTAGGCTACACCTTC
CASTQGGVGYTF
>TRBJ2-2|-|TRBV15|-
TGTGCCACCAGCAGGGGCAGGGACCGGGAGCTGTTTTTT
CATSRGRDRELFF
>TRBJ2-1|TRBD1|TRBV7-8|-
TGTGCCAGCAGCGTGACAGGGGGACTCTACAATGAGCAGTTCTTC
CASSVTGGLYNEQFF
>TRBJ2-1|-|TRBV5-1|-
TGCGCCAGCAGCGTCCAACACTATGAGCAGTTCTTC
CASSVQHYEQFF
>TRBJ2-3|TRBD1|TRBV5-1|-
TGCGCCAGCAGCTTGAGTGGGACAGAAGGGGATACGCAGTATTTT
CASSLSGTEGDTQYF
>TRBJ2-5|-|TRBV4-2|-
TGTGCCAGCAGCCAAGGCGGCATGTACCAAGAGACCCAGTACTTC
CASSQGGMYQETQYF
>TRBJ2-5|TRBD1|TRBV5-1|-
TGCGCCAGCAGCTTGGCTTCCAGGACAGGGGGGTACCAAGAGACCCAGTACTTC
CASSLASRTGGYQETQYF
>TRBJ2-3|TRBD2|TRBV12-3/TRBV12-4|-
TGTGCCAGCAGTCCCGGAGTAGCGGGGGATACGCAGTATTTT
CASSPGVAGDTQYF
>TRBJ2-1|-|TRBV20-1|many
TGCAGTCGCCCACTGATGGGAACAAATGAGCAGTTCTTC
CSRPLMGTNEQFF
>TRBJ1-1|-|TRBV4-2|few
TGTGCCAGCAGCCAAGATGGCCAGATGAACACTGAAGCTTTCTTT
CASSQDGQMNTEAFF
>TRBJ1-1|-|TRBV9|-
TGTGCCAGCAGCGAACGGGGGACGAACACTGAAGCTTTCTTT
CASSERGTNTEAFF
>TRBJ1-6|-|TRBV10-3|-
TGTGCCATGGCGACCGGGGGAGGAAATTCACCCCTCCACTTT
CAMATGGGNSPLHF